This T cell receptor beta chain is drawn from a study of blood T cells in healthy people across ages. This clonotype was seen a handful of times. Germline V lookup: CDR1 MNHEY, CDR2 SVGAGI. There are 13 residues in the CDR3. V dropped 6 bases and J dropped 5; count of bases not matched to a gene: 5. The authors ran a second PCR of roughly 6 to 12 cycles using a sample-barcoded 5' primer and a J-beta primer mix. TCRdb re-called the 5' RACE reads with MiXCR, one entry per CDR3 protein. The data hold about 570,000 distinct CDR3 sequences, with roughly a quarter observed a single time. The individuals who served as donors were healthy Caucasians living in Russia, aged roughly 6 to 90.

Sequenced sample: blood. This rearrangement joins TRBV6-5 to TRBJ2-3; TRBD1 matches 7 bases. This clonotype originated in a woman aged 70-85 years in good health. The CDR3 DNA reads as TGTGCCAGCAGCGGGACAGCTTTAGATACGCAGTATTTT. This gives the protein CASSGTALDTQYF.